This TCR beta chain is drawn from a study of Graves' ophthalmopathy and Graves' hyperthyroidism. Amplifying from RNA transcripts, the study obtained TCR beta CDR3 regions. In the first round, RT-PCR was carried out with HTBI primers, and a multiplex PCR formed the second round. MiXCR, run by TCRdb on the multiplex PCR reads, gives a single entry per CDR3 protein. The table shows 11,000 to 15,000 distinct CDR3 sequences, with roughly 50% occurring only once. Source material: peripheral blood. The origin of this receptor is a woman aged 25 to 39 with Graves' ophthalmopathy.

CDR3 loop: CASSPLWQETQYF. CDR3 nucleotide sequence: TGTGCCAGTAGCCCACTTTGGCAAGAGACCCAGTACTTC. The V gene is TRBV12-3 or TRBV12-4, the J gene TRBJ2-5; D gene unclear. The V and J ends lost 9 bases and 2 bases respectively, with 13 bases between them. CDR3 length: 13 amino acids.